The 29 T cell receptor beta chains below all came from one sample that was sequenced in a study of T cells and copy number aberrations in small-cell lung cancer. Sequencing used immunoSEQ multiplex PCR; TCRdb keeps in-frame clones, though not all of them. The repertoire includes 2,000 to 3,000 clones, approximately 81% of them detected once, and more than 9% sits in the top ten. What was sequenced was normal tissue next to the tumor. The receptors here all came from a man aged 70 or older with small cell lung cancer.

The chain has TRBV6-5 and TRBJ2-7; D unclear. This CDR3 contains 15 residues. Germline V gene lookup returns CDR1 MNHEY and CDR2 SVGAGI. Trimming pared 6 bases from V and 7 bases from J, leaving 22 bases between. DNA of the CDR3: TGTGCCAGCAGCCCTCTTAAGGACCAAGTTAGAGAGCAGTACGTC. Protein sequence: CASSPLKDQVREQYV.

The table lists this clone with a count of one. The rearrangement links TRBV19 to TRBJ2-4; no clear D. CDR3 length equals 14 residues. Per the germline V gene, CDR1 is LNHDA and CDR2 is SQIVND (reference sequence). Trimming took 6 bases from V and 0 from J, leaving 9 bases between them. CDR3 bases: TGTGCCAGTAGGCACCAGATAGCCAAAAACATTCAGTACTTC. This encodes CASRHQIAKNIQYF.

In its sample, this clone was seen once. This chain connects TRBV28 to TRBJ2-3; D unclear. Deletions cut 2 bases from V and 4 bases from J, with 4 bases between. The length of the CDR3 is 12 residues. Germline values: CDR1 MDHEN, CDR2 SYDVKM. DNA for the CDR3: TGTGCCAGCAGTTTAATGTCAGATACGCAGTATTTT. As protein: CASSLMSDTQYF.

This clone has a single count. The rearrangement uses TRBV10-3 and TRBJ1-1, with D possibly matching TRBD1 (5 bases). Germline values: CDR1 ENHRY, CDR2 SYGVKD. V shed 6 bases and J shed 2 bases, with 7 bases lying between them. CDR3 length: 12 amino acids. The CDR3 spells CAIRDKNTEAFF. The DNA of the CDR3 is TGTGCCATCAGGGACAAAAACACTGAAGCTTTCTTT.

The rearrangement links TRBV5-6 to TRBJ2-5; 7 positions agree with TRBD1. The CDR3 has 14 amino acids. The V and J ends lost 2 bases and 5 bases, in that order; junction bases with no gene match: 6. Per the germline V gene, CDR1 is SGHDT and CDR2 is YYEEEE. CDR3: CASSFEGARETQYF. In DNA form, the CDR3 reads TGTGCCAGCAGCTTCGAGGGGGCTCGGGAGACCCAGTACTTC.

The chain recombines TRBV2 with TRBJ2-4; D not resolved. CDR1 and CDR2 from the germline V gene are SNHLY and FYNNEI. The CDR3 length is 16 residues. Deletions cut 3 bases from V and 0 bases from J, with 12 bases between. The CDR3 nucleotides are TGTGCCAGCAGTGAGGAGCAACTCCTAGCCAAAAACATTCAGTACTTC. It encodes CASSEEQLLAKNIQYF.

This clone was detected only once. CDR3 coding DNA: TGCAGCGTTGAAAGGGGAGGGGCTGAAGCTTTCTTT. Its protein is CSVERGGAEAFF. The J gene is TRBJ1-1, the V gene TRBV29-1; the D gene is possibly TRBD1 (5 bases). The V gene's germline CDR1 is SQVTM and CDR2 ANQGSEA. The CDR3 loop spans 12 amino acids. V lost 2 bases, J lost 6 bases, and 10 bases lay in between.

This clone appeared a few times. The V and J genes are TRBV10-1 and TRBJ2-1; 7 bases fit TRBD2. Germline CDR1 and CDR2: WNHNN and SYGVQD (reference sequence). The junction had 7 bases not matched to a gene; V was cut back by 10 bases and J by 7 bases. The length of the CDR3 is 12 residues. CDR3 protein: CATGLPGNEQFF. The CDR3 DNA reads as TGCGCCACGGGACTACCCGGGAATGAGCAGTTCTTC.

By share of the sample, this clone is large. The V call is TRBV29-1, the J call TRBJ2-1; D gene uncertain. Trimming took 3 bases from V and 9 from J, leaving 9 bases between them. Germline loops: CDR1 SQVTM, CDR2 ANQGSEA. This CDR3 comprises 11 residues. CDR3 sequence reads: CSVEALGEQFF. The CDR3 nucleotides read TGCAGCGTTGAGGCCCTCGGTGAGCAGTTCTTC.

V and J are TRBV30 and TRBJ1-2; TRBD1 agrees at 7 bases. Germline CDR1 GTSNPN, CDR2 SVGIG (reference sequence). V shed 5 bases and J 4 bases; nucleotides not matched to a gene: 16. This CDR3 region has 16 residues. The CDR3 reads CAWSDYNRGSRYGYTF. CDR3 nucleotide sequence: TGTGCCTGGTCTGACTATAACAGGGGATCACGCTATGGCTACACCTTC. Complete variable domain (other parts from reference TRBV30 and TRBJ1-2): SQTIHQWPATLVQPVGSPLSLECTVEGTSNPNLYWYRQAAGRGLQLLFYSVGIGQISSEVPQNLSASRPQDRQFILSSKKLLLSDSGFYLCAWSDYNRGSRYGYTFGSGTRLTVV.

CDR3 region: CASSVKAGDSNQPQHF. The CDR3 DNA is TGTGCCAGCAGCGTAAAAGCAGGTGATAGCAATCAGCCCCAGCATTTT. The J gene is TRBJ1-5, the V gene TRBV9, with no clear D. The CDR3 runs to 16 residues. The V gene's germline CDR1 is SGDLS and CDR2 YYNGEE. V lost 1 base and J 0 bases, leaving 11 bases between the germline ends.

This clone was recorded once. The rearrangement uses TRBV14 and TRBJ2-3, with 8 bases that match TRBD2. This CDR3 contains 16 residues. V gave up 1 base and J gave up 2 bases; unmatched junction bases: 5. The germline CDR1 and CDR2 sequences are SGHDN and FVKESK. The CDR3 protein is CASSQALAVITDTQYF. CDR3 nucleotide sequence: TGTGCCAGCAGCCAAGCACTAGCGGTCATCACAGATACGCAGTATTTT.

This chain connects TRBV2 to TRBJ2-7, with no clear D. Germline V gene data show CDR1 as SNHLY and CDR2 as FYNNEI. This CDR3 has 10 amino acids. V was trimmed by 6 bases and J by 6 bases, leaving 6 bases between them. This chain's CDR3 is CASRELEQYF. DNA for the CDR3: TGTGCCAGCAGGGAGCTCGAGCAGTACTTC.

This chain joins TRBV6-6 and TRBJ1-4; 7 bases align to TRBD1. The junction had 2 bases not matched to a gene; V was cut back by 2 bases and J by 2 bases. The CDR3 is 15 residues long. CDR1 MNHNY and CDR2 SVGAGI come from the germline V gene (reference sequence). CDR3 sequence: CASSYEGQTNEKLFF. DNA for the CDR3: TGTGCCAGCAGTTACGAGGGACAGACTAATGAAAAACTGTTTTTT.

In its sample, this clone was seen a few times. The chain is built from TRBV14 and TRBJ1-2, with 8 bases lining up with TRBD1. V shed 1 base and J 7 bases; nucleotides not matched to a gene: 5. This CDR3 has 14 amino acids. Germline V gene sequence: CDR1 SGHDN, CDR2 FVKESK. The CDR3 bases are TGTGCCAGCAGCCAAGGACAGGGGCTAGGTGGCTACACCTTC. Translated, it gives CASSQGQGLGGYTF.

The chain joins TRBV19 to TRBJ1-2; unclear D gene. The CDR3 has 14 residues. The V end was cut by 6 bases, the J end by 5 bases, with 16 bases between. In germline, CDR1 is LNHDA, CDR2 SQIVND (reference sequence). The CDR3 coding sequence is TGTGCCAGTAGCCGGACGAGGTCGAGTTATGGCTACACCTTC. Amino acid sequence: CASSRTRSSYGYTF. Full variable domain (outside the CDR3, taken from reference TRBV19 and TRBJ1-2): DGGITQSPKYLFRKEGQNVTLSCEQNLNHDAMYWYRQDPGQGLRLIYYSQIVNDFQKGDIAEGYSVSREKKESFPLTVTSAQKNPTAFYLCASSRTRSSYGYTFGSGTRLTVV.

This rearrangement joins TRBV19 to TRBJ2-5; 7 bases agree with TRBD1. V shed 4 bases and J 5 bases; nucleotides not matched to a gene: 10. The germline gives CDR1 LNHDA, CDR2 SQIVND (reference sequence). The CDR3 runs 15 residues. The CDR3 region has the DNA TGTGCCAGTAGTAATCGACAGGGTTGGGGGGAGACCCAGTACTTC. Its translation is CASSNRQGWGETQYF.

This clone appeared a single time. CDR3 residues: CATSRGLADGTDTQYF. The CDR3 coding sequence is TGTGCCACCAGCAGAGGACTAGCGGATGGCACAGATACGCAGTATTTT. The chain recombines TRBV15 with TRBJ2-3, with 9 nucleotides matching TRBD2. Germline CDR1 and CDR2: LNHNV and YYDKDF (reference sequence). J gave up 1 base and V 1 base, and 3 bases lay outside the gene matches. The CDR3 spans 16 residues.

The CDR3 loop is CASSPDTLWGPSYNEQFF. The DNA of the CDR3 is TGTGCCAGCAGCCCGGATACCCTTTGGGGACCATCCTACAATGAGCAGTTCTTC. The chain couples TRBV7-3 to TRBJ2-1, with D possibly being TRBD1 or TRBD2 (5 bases each). The CDR3 has 18 residues. Germline values: CDR1 SGHTA, CDR2 FQGTGA. The V end lost 5 bases, the J end lost 1 base, and 21 bases lay between the germline ends.

This clone is a singleton in its sample. The rearrangement links TRBV18 to TRBJ1-5, with 7 bases that match TRBD1. This CDR3 contains 12 residues. Trimming took 5 bases from V and 9 from J; bases not matched to a gene: 4. Germline CDR1 and CDR2: KGHSH and LQKENI. CDR3 bases: TGTGCCAGCTCATCCTACAGGGGGCCCCAGCATTTT. It codes for CASSSYRGPQHF.

This clone was found a few times. The chain employs TRBV9 and TRBJ2-7; D gene uncertain. Germline CDR1 reads SGDLS; CDR2 reads YYNGEE. This CDR3 comprises 15 residues. V lost 0 bases and J lost 2, with 12 bases in between. The CDR3 coding sequence is TGTGCCAGCAGCGTAGATGAGGATTTGACCTACGAGCAGTACTTC. Its translation is CASSVDEDLTYEQYF.

The chain has TRBV30 and TRBJ2-2; 9 bases match TRBD2. Germline-derived CDR1 and CDR2 are GTSNPN and SVGIG (reference sequence). V dropped 0 bases and J dropped 2; count of bases not matched to a gene: 4. This CDR3 comprises 16 residues. DNA of the CDR3: TGTGCCTGGAGTGTAGAGCGGGGGGTTAACACCGGGGAGCTGTTTTTT. Amino acids: CAWSVERGVNTGELFF.

V gene TRBV5-5 combines with J gene TRBJ1-5; D may be TRBD1 (6 bases). V gave up 2 bases and J gave up 5 bases, with 14 bases separating them. The germline gives CDR1 SGHKS, CDR2 YYEKEE (reference sequence). The CDR3 sequence is 15 residues long. The CDR3 is CASSFGGRLDQPQHF. Here the CDR3 DNA reads TGTGCCAGCAGCTTTGGGGGGCGCCTTGATCAGCCCCAGCATTTT. Using reference TRBV5-5 and TRBJ1-5 for the parts outside the CDR3, the full variable domain is DAGVTQSPTHLIKTRGQQVTLRCSPISGHKSVSWYQQVLGQGPQFIFQYYEKEERGRGNFPDRFSARQFPNYSSELNVNALLLGDSALYLCASSFGGRLDQPQHFGDGTRLSIL.

The chain uses TRBV7-9 and TRBJ1-2; D possibly corresponds to TRBD1 (6 bases). This CDR3 contains 16 residues. Trimming removed 0 bases at V and 4 bases at J, with 15 bases between. The germline V gene encodes CDR1 SEHNR and CDR2 FQNEAQ (reference sequence). CDR3 coding DNA: TGTGCCAGCAGCTTAGCTTCCCACAGGGCTAGCTATGGCTACACCTTC. It codes for CASSLASHRASYGYTF.

The V and J genes are TRBV19 and TRBJ1-1; D is perhaps TRBD1 (5 bases). Germline CDR1 reads LNHDA; CDR2 reads SQIVND (reference sequence). V was trimmed by 3 bases and J by 4 bases, leaving 12 bases between them. The CDR3 is 14 residues long. Here the CDR3 reads CASSIDAQGTEAFF. CDR3 DNA sequence: TGTGCCAGTAGTATCGACGCGCAGGGCACTGAAGCTTTCTTT.

The rearrangement uses TRBV7-6 and TRBJ2-5; D is perhaps TRBD2 (5 bases). The CDR3 consists of 11 residues. Germline V gives CDR1 SGHVS, CDR2 FNYEAQ. Trimming took 4 bases from V and 5 from J, leaving 5 bases between them. The CDR3 region is CASSSGETQYF. CDR3 DNA: TGTGCCAGCAGCTCGGGGGAGACCCAGTACTTC.

The chain combines TRBV12-5 with TRBJ1-4; D possibly corresponds to TRBD1 (6 bases). V was shortened by 2 bases and J by 4 bases, with 14 bases between the two germline ends. This CDR3 comprises 16 residues. Germline V gene lookup returns CDR1 LGHNT and CDR2 FRNRAP. This CDR3 reads CASGLTPTGYNEKLFF. The CDR3 region has the DNA TGTGCTAGTGGTTTGACCCCTACAGGGTATAATGAAAAACTGTTTTTT.

CDR3 in DNA: TGTGCCAGCAGTGAATTGTCGAGACCTTCACTTGGAAACTATGGCTACACCTTC. This sequence encodes CASSELSRPSLGNYGYTF. The chain employs TRBV6-1 and TRBJ1-2, with D hard to call. Germline values: CDR1 MNHNS, CDR2 SASEGT. The CDR3 is 18 amino acids. Trimming left V 2 bases short and J 2 bases short, with 21 bases between.

The chain is built from TRBV11-2 and TRBJ2-5; TRBD1 agrees at 7 bases. Trimming at V came to 0 bases and at J to 0 bases, leaving 7 bases not matched to a gene. Germline CDR1 reads SGHAT; CDR2 reads FQNNGV. CDR3 length: 17 residues. The CDR3: CASSLDLGDSDQETQYF. CDR3 nucleotide sequence: TGTGCCAGCAGCTTAGACTTGGGGGACAGCGACCAAGAGACCCAGTACTTC. The whole variable domain, remainder taken from reference TRBV11-2 and TRBJ2-5, is EAGVAQSPRYKIIEKRQSVAFWCNPISGHATLYWYQQILGQGPKLLIQFQNNGVVDDSQLPKDRFSAERLKGVDSTLKIQPAKLEDSAVYLCASSLDLGDSDQETQYFGPGTRLLVL.